A single sample is the source of the 30 T cell receptor beta chains below, sequenced in a study of shared T cell receptors in the human thymus. TCRdb's copy holds only in-frame clones and misses some; the assay was immunoSEQ multiplex PCR. The repertoire holds roughly 560,000 clones, approximately 80% seen once, with 0.01% to 0.015% in the top ten. This sample also appeared in a second study, on human thymus T cells.

The sequenced material came from thymocytes. The receptors originated from a boy less than two years old with a congenital heart defect.

This clone was observed once. The V gene is TRBV2, the J gene TRBJ2-5; TRBD1 matches 9 bases. This CDR3 comprises 16 residues. Germline loops: CDR1 SNHLY, CDR2 FYNNEI. V lost 0 bases, J lost 7 bases, and 9 bases stayed unmatched. The CDR3: CASSEALGQGGGTQYF. Here the CDR3 DNA reads TGTGCCAGCAGTGAAGCGCTGGGACAGGGAGGGGGGACCCAGTACTTC.

This clone has only a few counts. The chain has TRBV11-2 and TRBJ2-1; 8 nucleotides agree with TRBD2. Germline V gene data show CDR1 as SGHAT and CDR2 as FQNNGV. J was trimmed by 8 bases and V by 6 bases; bases with no gene match: 24. The CDR3 extends over 19 amino acids. The CDR3 region is CASSRGLGTRGLEGYEQFF. CDR3 nucleotides: TGTGCCAGCAGTCGGGGGCTAGGGACTCGGGGACTAGAGGGTTATGAGCAGTTCTTC.

This rearrangement joins TRBV7-2 to TRBJ2-7; the match to TRBD2 covers 8 bases. The CDR3 covers 13 residues. The V gene's germline CDR1 is SGHTA and CDR2 FQGNSA. J lost 6 bases, V lost 6 bases, and 7 bases had no gene match. The CDR3 nucleotides read TGTGCCAGCAGAGGTAGCGGGGTTCGCGAGCAGTACTTC. The encoded protein is CASRGSGVREQYF.

The CDR3 DNA reads TGTGCCAGCACCCACAGGGTTTCCAAAAACATTCAGTACTTC. It codes for CASTHRVSKNIQYF. V usage is TRBV5-6 and J usage is TRBJ2-4, with TRBD1 as a possible D gene (6 bases). The CDR3 runs to 14 residues. Germline CDR1 reads SGHDT; CDR2 reads YYEEEE. Trimming removed 6 bases at V and 2 bases at J, with 12 bases between.

This sequence joins TRBV2 and TRBJ1-5; the match to TRBD1 covers 8 bases. V was clipped by 6 bases and J by 1 base; unmatched bases: 11. CDR3 length: 17 amino acids. CDR1 and CDR2 from the germline V gene are SNHLY and FYNNEI. The CDR3 region is CASSDLTGEGSNQPQHF. CDR3 nucleotides: TGTGCCAGCAGCGATCTGACAGGGGAGGGGAGCAATCAGCCCCAGCATTTT.

This chain connects TRBV15 to TRBJ2-7; 12 positions match TRBD2. This CDR3 region has 20 residues. Germline V gene lookup returns CDR1 LNHNV and CDR2 YYDKDF (reference sequence). The V gene end was trimmed by 3 bases and the J gene end by 3 bases; junction bases not matched to a gene: 18. The CDR3 DNA reads as TGTGCCACCAGCAGGGGGTGGGGCGCTAGCGGGAGGGCCTACGACTACGAGCAGTACTTC. Translating gives CATSRGWGASGRAYDYEQYF.

J is TRBJ1-1 and V is TRBV28, with D possibly being TRBD1 (5 bases). V shed 7 bases and J shed 0 bases, with 12 bases lying between them. The CDR3 has 14 residues. CDR1 is MDHEN and CDR2 is SYDVKM in the germline V gene. The CDR3 nucleotides read TGTGCCAGCACCGAGGAGGGGATGAACACTGAAGCTTTCTTT. Its translation is CASTEEGMNTEAFF.

The chain couples TRBV19 to TRBJ2-3, with 10 bases aligning to TRBD2. V shed 10 bases and J 2 bases; nucleotides not matched to a gene: 9. CDR1 and CDR2 from the germline V gene are LNHDA and SQIVND (reference sequence). The CDR3 consists of 15 residues. This CDR3 reads CATRGTSDPTDTQYF. For the CDR3, the DNA is TGTGCCACGAGGGGGACTAGCGACCCCACAGATACGCAGTATTTT.

Only one count was recorded for this clone. This chain connects TRBV27 to TRBJ2-7; D gene ambiguous. The CDR3 covers 17 residues. The V and J ends lost 5 bases and 5 bases respectively, with 25 bases between them. In germline, CDR1 is MNHEY, CDR2 SMNVEV (reference sequence). The CDR3 reads CASSPMVRRTGIHEQYF. CDR3 in DNA: TGTGCCAGCAGTCCGATGGTCCGCCGAACGGGTATCCACGAGCAGTACTTC.

This chain uses TRBV10-3 with TRBJ1-3, with D possibly TRBD1 on 6 matching bases. V was pared by 6 bases and J by 5 bases, with 14 bases between. The CDR3 consists of 14 residues. The germline V gene encodes CDR1 ENHRY and CDR2 SYGVKD. The CDR3 DNA follows: TGTGCCATCAGGGTGGCGGGGGCGAGAAACACCATATATTTT. It translates to CAIRVAGARNTIYF.

This chain connects TRBV4-3 to TRBJ2-2; tentatively, D is TRBD2 (5 bases). With 0 bases removed from V and 0 bases from J, the gap between germline ends came to 8 bases. CDR1 and CDR2 from the germline V gene are LGHNA and YSLEER. This CDR3 spans 16 amino acids. CDR3 nucleotide sequence: TGCGCCAGCAGCCAAGATAGGACTGCGAACACCGGGGAGCTGTTTTTT. It encodes CASSQDRTANTGELFF.

The J gene is TRBJ2-7, the V gene TRBV5-4; possibly TRBD2 for D (5 bases). The CDR3 covers 14 residues. Germline V gene data show CDR1 as SGHNT and CDR2 as YYREEE (reference sequence). Trimming cost V 5 bases and J 2 bases, with 14 bases left between them. CDR3 bases: TGTGCCAGCAGTGTGGGGAGCGCGGCCTACGAGCAGTACTTC. Translating it yields CASSVGSAAYEQYF.

Here the CDR3 DNA reads TGTGCCACCAGCAGACCAGCTAGCGGGAGGGCCTCCTACAATGAGCAGTTCTTC. It encodes CATSRPASGRASYNEQFF. The chain links TRBV15 to TRBJ2-1; 12 nucleotides match TRBD2. Trimming took 2 bases from V and 0 from J; bases not matched to a gene: 5. The CDR3 has 18 residues. Germline V gene sequence: CDR1 LNHNV, CDR2 YYDKDF (reference sequence).

The rearrangement joins TRBV28 to TRBJ1-1, with 8 bases fitting TRBD1. Germline values: CDR1 MDHEN, CDR2 SYDVKM. V shed 5 bases, J shed 4 bases, and the junction held 3 bases outside the gene matches. The CDR3 has 13 residues. CDR3 amino acids: CASSNDRGTEAFF. DNA for the CDR3: TGTGCCAGCAGTAACGACAGGGGCACTGAAGCTTTCTTT.

Only one count was recorded for this clone. V and J are TRBV11-3 and TRBJ1-1; D remains ambiguous. The CDR3 has 11 residues. V lost 10 bases to trimming and J lost 6 bases, with 12 bases between them. CDR1 and CDR2 from the germline V gene are SGHNT and YENEEA. The chain's CDR3 is CATGVGAEAFF. The DNA for the CDR3 is TGTGCCACCGGGGTTGGAGCTGAAGCTTTCTTT.

The V call is TRBV20-1, the J call TRBJ2-5, with D uncertain. Per germline, CDR1 DFQATT and CDR2 SNEGSKA (reference sequence). The ends were cut back, 7 bases at V and 5 bases at J, with 11 bases in the middle. The CDR3 covers 11 residues. This chain's CDR3 is CSVPGNETQYF. As DNA, the CDR3 is TGCAGTGTACCAGGCAATGAGACCCAGTACTTC.

The chain is built from TRBV30 and TRBJ1-5; TRBD1 matches at 10 bases. This CDR3 has 16 residues. V was clipped by 3 bases and J by 4 bases; unmatched bases: 9. Germline V CDR1 and CDR2: GTSNPN, SVGIG (reference sequence). CDR3 bases: TGTGCCTGGAGCCCCGGGACAGGGGAGGAGAATCAGCCCCAGCATTTT. It is translated as CAWSPGTGEENQPQHF.

The chain links TRBV4-1 to TRBJ2-1; TRBD2 matches 8 bases. The CDR3 is 17 amino acids. V was pared by 1 base and J by 9 bases, with 14 bases of the junction left unmatched. The germline V gene has CDR1 MGHRA and CDR2 YSYEKL. The chain's CDR3 is CASSQGARRGVSCEQFF. The CDR3 nucleotides are TGCGCCAGCAGCCAAGGGGCGCGGCGGGGGGTTTCGTGTGAGCAGTTCTTC.

The chain uses TRBV4-1 and TRBJ1-1; D is uncertain. CDR3 length: 14 residues. Germline V gives CDR1 MGHRA, CDR2 YSYEKL. With 0 bases removed from V and 4 bases from J, the gap between germline ends came to 9 bases. Here the CDR3 DNA reads TGCGCCAGCAGCCAAGATCGGGGTGGCACTGAAGCTTTCTTT. It is translated as CASSQDRGGTEAFF.

CDR3 region: CASSTRRGGAYEQYF. The DNA for the CDR3 is TGTGCCAGCAGCACTAGGCGGGGGGGGGCCTACGAGCAGTACTTC. This chain links TRBV7-6 with TRBJ2-7, with 9 bases lining up with TRBD2. The CDR3 extends over 15 amino acids. Germline V gene sequence: CDR1 SGHVS, CDR2 FNYEAQ. V shed 5 bases and J 2 bases; nucleotides not matched to a gene: 7.

This clone was observed a single time. The chain has TRBV12-5 and TRBJ2-1, with 12 positions matching TRBD2. With V trimmed by 4 bases and J by 4 bases, 11 bases remained unmatched. Germline values: CDR1 LGHNT, CDR2 FRNRAP. The CDR3 is made up of 18 amino acids. The CDR3 DNA reads as TGTGCTAGTGGTTCGCACGGGGGGACTAGCGGGTTATACAATGAGCAGTTCTTC. Its protein is CASGSHGGTSGLYNEQFF.

This chain joins TRBV5-6 and TRBJ2-3; TRBD2 matches at 8 bases. This CDR3 is 17 amino acids long. Germline CDR1 SGHDT, CDR2 YYEEEE. The J segment lost 1 base and the V segment lost 4 bases, leaving 11 bases of the junction unmatched. The CDR3 is CASSPKPSGSGTDTQYF. The CDR3 DNA reads TGTGCCAGCAGCCCCAAACCTAGCGGGTCCGGCACAGATACGCAGTATTTT.

CDR3 region: CASGDAGFSEQYF. CDR3 DNA sequence: TGTGCCAGCGGTGATGCGGGATTTAGCGAGCAGTACTTC. The chain has TRBV7-8 and TRBJ2-7, with a tentative D call TRBD2 (6 bases). CDR3 size: 13 residues. The germline CDR1 and CDR2 sequences are SGHVS and FQNEAQ. Trimming cost V 8 bases and J 6 bases, with 17 bases left between them.

This clone came up a few times. J is TRBJ1-2 and V is TRBV27; 8 nucleotides agree with TRBD1. Germline CDR1 and CDR2: MNHEY and SMNVEV (reference sequence). CDR3 length equals 15 residues. The V and J ends lost 1 base and 7 bases, in that order; junction bases with no gene match: 8. CDR3 amino acids: CASSLLPPTGGGYTF. The CDR3 bases are TGTGCCAGCAGTTTATTGCCCCCCACAGGGGGTGGCTACACCTTC.

The J gene is TRBJ2-1, the V gene TRBV14, with TRBD2 as a possible D gene (6 bases). The V end lost 1 base, the J end lost 8 bases, and 24 bases lay between the germline ends. This CDR3 is built from 18 residues. Germline V lookup: CDR1 SGHDN, CDR2 FVKESK. This CDR3 is CASSQGRGLQASDDEQFF. CDR3 nucleotide sequence: TGTGCCAGCAGCCAAGGTCGGGGGTTACAGGCTTCGGACGATGAGCAGTTCTTC.

The chain recombines TRBV4-1 with TRBJ2-4, with TRBD1 identical over 7 bases. In germline, CDR1 is MGHRA, CDR2 YSYEKL. With 0 bases clipped from V and 6 bases from J, the junction kept 23 bases outside the gene matches. The CDR3 has 21 residues. CDR3 sequence reads: CASSQELPLLGLRGGANIQYF. CDR3 nucleotide sequence: TGCGCCAGCAGCCAAGAATTGCCCCTTTTAGGTCTGAGAGGGGGCGCAAACATTCAGTACTTC.

The chain uses TRBV9 and TRBJ2-1; TRBD2 matches 11 bases. The J segment lost 3 bases and the V segment lost 2 bases, leaving 1 base of the junction unmatched. The CDR3 extends over 15 amino acids. Germline CDR1 SGDLS, CDR2 YYNGEE. The CDR3 loop is CASSVSGRDYNEQFF. The CDR3 bases are TGTGCCAGCAGCGTTAGCGGGAGGGACTACAATGAGCAGTTCTTC.

The rearrangement joins TRBV7-8 to TRBJ1-1; D not resolved. Trimming shortened V by 2 bases and J by 5 bases, and 12 bases separated the two germline ends. The germline gives CDR1 SGHVS, CDR2 FQNEAQ. The CDR3 extends over 14 amino acids. The CDR3: CASSLREGGTEAFF. In nucleotides, the CDR3 is TGTGCCAGCAGCTTACGGGAGGGAGGGACTGAAGCTTTCTTT.

The chain employs TRBV5-4 and TRBJ2-1, with 10 bases lining up with TRBD2. J was trimmed by 4 bases and V by 4 bases; bases with no gene match: 11. This CDR3 has 17 amino acids. CDR1 SGHNT and CDR2 YYREEE come from the germline V gene (reference sequence). CDR3 bases: TGTGCCAGCAGCCAATGGGAGAGGACTAGCGGATACAATGAGCAGTTCTTC. It codes for CASSQWERTSGYNEQFF.

The rearrangement links TRBV5-6 to TRBJ2-7; 12 bases match TRBD2. Germline V CDR1 and CDR2: SGHDT, YYEEEE. The CDR3 is 14 residues long. After removal of 0 bases from V and 9 bases from J, the junction contained 4 bases not matched to a gene. Written as DNA, the CDR3 is TGTGCCAGCAGCTTGGGTCTAGCGGGAGGGGTGCAGTACTTC. Residues: CASSLGLAGGVQYF.